There are many counts of the clone carrying this TCR beta chain. What it binds is not known. This specimen belongs to a study of breast tumors, draining lymph nodes, adjacent tissues. Study-wide results and limits: The lymph node origin of tumor T cells was framed as consistent with a hypothesis, not demonstrated. Tumor TCR diversity was below lymph nodes but above nontumor tissue.

Via MiXCR, TCRdb re-called the multiplex PCR reads, giving one row per CDR3 protein. The data contain fewer than 250,000 distinct CDR3 sequences, approximately 29% of them singletons. The lymph nodes were axillary draining lymph nodes from breast cancer patients. CDR1 and CDR2 (germline): SQVTM, ANQGSEA. The CDR3 length is 11 residues. With 2 bases removed from V and 6 bases from J, the gap between germline ends came to 8 bases. Sequencing was done on a sample of axillary lymph node tissue. This TCR was recovered from a female donor with breast cancer. Some clones in this sample may be carry-over from other donors' samples. This sequence joins TRBV29-1 and TRBJ2-7, with D uncertain. Here the CDR3 reads CSVERGSEQYF. Here the CDR3 DNA reads TGCAGCGTTGAACGCGGCTCCGAGCAGTACTTC.